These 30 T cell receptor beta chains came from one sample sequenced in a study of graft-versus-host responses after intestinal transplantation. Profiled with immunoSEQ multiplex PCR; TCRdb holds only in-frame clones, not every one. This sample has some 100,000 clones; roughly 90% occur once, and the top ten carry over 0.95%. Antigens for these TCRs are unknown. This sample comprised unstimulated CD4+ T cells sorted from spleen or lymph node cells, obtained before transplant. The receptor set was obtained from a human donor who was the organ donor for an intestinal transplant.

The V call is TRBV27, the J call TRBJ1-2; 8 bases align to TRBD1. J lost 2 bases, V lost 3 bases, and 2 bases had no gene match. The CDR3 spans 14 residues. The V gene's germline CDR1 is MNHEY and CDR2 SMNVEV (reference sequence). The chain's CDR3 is CASSLGQANYGYTF. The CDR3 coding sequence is TGTGCCAGCAGTTTGGGACAGGCGAACTATGGCTACACCTTC.

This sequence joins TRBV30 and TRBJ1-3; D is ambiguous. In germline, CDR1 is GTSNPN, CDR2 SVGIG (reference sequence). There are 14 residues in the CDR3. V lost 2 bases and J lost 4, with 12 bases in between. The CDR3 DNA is TGTGCCTGGAGTTCTAAGGTCCGCGGAAACACCATATATTTT. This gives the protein CAWSSKVRGNTIYF.

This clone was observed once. DNA of the CDR3: TGTGCCTGGAGTGTAGTAGGCGGCAGGATGAACACTGAAGCTTTCTTT. It yields the protein CAWSVVGGRMNTEAFF. The genes are TRBV30 and TRBJ1-1; D not resolved. The CDR3 extends over 16 amino acids. Germline CDR1 GTSNPN, CDR2 SVGIG (reference sequence). The V end lost 0 bases, the J end lost 0 bases, and 14 bases lay between the germline ends. The complete variable domain, with remaining parts taken from reference TRBV30 and TRBJ1-1, reads SQTIHQWPATLVQPVGSPLSLECTVEGTSNPNLYWYRQAAGRGLQLLFYSVGIGQISSEVPQNLSASRPQDRQFILSSKKLLLSDSGFYLCAWSVVGGRMNTEAFFGQGTRLTVV.

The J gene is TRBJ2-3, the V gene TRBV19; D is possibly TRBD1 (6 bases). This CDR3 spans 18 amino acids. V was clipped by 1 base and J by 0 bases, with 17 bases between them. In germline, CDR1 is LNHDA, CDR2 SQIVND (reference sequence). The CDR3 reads CASSIGLGTSASTDTQYF. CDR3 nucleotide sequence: TGTGCCAGTAGTATAGGGTTGGGGACATCGGCTAGCACAGATACGCAGTATTTT.

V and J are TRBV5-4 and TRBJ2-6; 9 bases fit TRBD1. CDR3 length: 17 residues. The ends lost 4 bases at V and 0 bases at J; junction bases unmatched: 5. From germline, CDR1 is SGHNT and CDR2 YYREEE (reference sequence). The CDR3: CASSKRQGGSGANVLTF. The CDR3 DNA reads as TGTGCCAGCAGCAAACGACAGGGGGGCTCTGGGGCCAACGTCCTGACTTTC.

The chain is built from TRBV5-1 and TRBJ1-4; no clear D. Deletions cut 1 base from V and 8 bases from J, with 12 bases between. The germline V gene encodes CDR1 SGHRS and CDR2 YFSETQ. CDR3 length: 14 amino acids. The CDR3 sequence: CASSLRQGKEKLFF. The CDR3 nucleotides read TGCGCCAGCAGCTTGAGGCAAGGGAAAGAAAAACTGTTTTTT.

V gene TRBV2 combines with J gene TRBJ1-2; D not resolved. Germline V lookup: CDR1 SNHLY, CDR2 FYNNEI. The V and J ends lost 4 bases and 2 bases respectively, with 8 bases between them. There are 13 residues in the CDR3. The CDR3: CASSAQHNYGYTF. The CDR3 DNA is TGTGCCAGCAGTGCACAGCACAACTATGGCTACACCTTC.

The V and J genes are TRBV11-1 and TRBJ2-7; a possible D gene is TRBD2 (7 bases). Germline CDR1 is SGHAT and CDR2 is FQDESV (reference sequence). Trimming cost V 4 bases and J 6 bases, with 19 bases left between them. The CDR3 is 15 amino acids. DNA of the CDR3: TGTGCCAGCAGCTCCCCGGGGGGCCGATTGGGCGAGCAGTACTTC. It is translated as CASSSPGGRLGEQYF.

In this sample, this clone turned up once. CDR3 DNA sequence: TGTGCCAGCAGTCGCACCTCAACTAATGAAAAACTGTTTTTT. This sequence encodes CASSRTSTNEKLFF. The chain joins TRBV27 to TRBJ1-4; D gene unclear. Trimming stripped 5 bases from V and 0 bases from J, with 7 bases between. The CDR3 has 14 amino acids. From germline, CDR1 is MNHEY and CDR2 SMNVEV (reference sequence).

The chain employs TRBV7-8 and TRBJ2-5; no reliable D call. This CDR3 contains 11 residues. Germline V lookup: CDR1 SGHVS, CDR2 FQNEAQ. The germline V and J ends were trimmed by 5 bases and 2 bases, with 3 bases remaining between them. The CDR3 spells CASSPQETQYF. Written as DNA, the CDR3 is TGTGCCAGCAGCCCTCAAGAGACCCAGTACTTC. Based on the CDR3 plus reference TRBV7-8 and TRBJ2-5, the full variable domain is GAGVSQSPRYKVAKRGQDVALRCDPISGHVSLFWYQQALGQGPEFLTYFQNEAQLDKSGLPSDRFFAERPEGSVSTLKIQRTQQEDSAVYLCASSPQETQYFGPGTRLLVL.

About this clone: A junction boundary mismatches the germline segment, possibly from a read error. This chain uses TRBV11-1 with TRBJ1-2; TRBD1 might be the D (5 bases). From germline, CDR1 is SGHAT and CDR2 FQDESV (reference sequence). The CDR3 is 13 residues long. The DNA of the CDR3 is TGTGCCAGCAGCTTAGGCTTCTCTGGGGCCCTCCAGTTC. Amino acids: CASSLGFSGALQF.

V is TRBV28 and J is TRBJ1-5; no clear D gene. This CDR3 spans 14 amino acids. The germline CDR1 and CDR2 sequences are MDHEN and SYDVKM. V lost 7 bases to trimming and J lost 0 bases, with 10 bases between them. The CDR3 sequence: CASNYGNSNQPQHF. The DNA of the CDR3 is TGTGCCAGCAATTACGGCAATAGCAATCAGCCCCAGCATTTT.

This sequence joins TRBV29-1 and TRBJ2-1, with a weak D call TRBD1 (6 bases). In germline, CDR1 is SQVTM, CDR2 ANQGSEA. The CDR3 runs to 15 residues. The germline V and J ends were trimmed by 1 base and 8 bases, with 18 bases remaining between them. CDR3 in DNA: TGCAGCGTTGAAGTTTTCGGGGTTCCAGGGGATGAGCAGTTCTTC. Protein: CSVEVFGVPGDEQFF.

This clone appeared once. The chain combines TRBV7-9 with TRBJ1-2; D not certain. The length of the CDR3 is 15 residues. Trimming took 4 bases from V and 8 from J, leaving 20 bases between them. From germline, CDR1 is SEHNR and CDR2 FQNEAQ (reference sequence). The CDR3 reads CASSSLEGRGLGYTF. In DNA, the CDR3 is TGTGCCAGCAGCTCTCTTGAGGGTCGCGGGTTGGGCTACACCTTC.

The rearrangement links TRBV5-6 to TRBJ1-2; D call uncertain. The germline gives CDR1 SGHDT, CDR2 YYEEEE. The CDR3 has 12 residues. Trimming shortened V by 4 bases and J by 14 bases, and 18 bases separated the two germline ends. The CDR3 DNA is TGTGCCAGCAGCGCATTAGGGCTAGGTAGTACCTTC. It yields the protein CASSALGLGSTF.

CDR3 protein: CASVGGSGVTEAFF. Here the CDR3 DNA reads TGTGCCAGCGTAGGGGGCTCGGGGGTAACTGAAGCTTTCTTT. This chain uses TRBV6-6 with TRBJ1-1, with 7 bases identical to TRBD1. Germline loops: CDR1 MNHNY, CDR2 SVGAGI (reference sequence). This CDR3 region has 14 residues. Trimming removed 8 bases from V and 5 bases from J; junction bases left unmatched: 11.

DNA for the CDR3: TGTGCCAGCAGTTCGACAGGGTGGGAAGAGACCCAGTACTTC. This encodes CASSSTGWEETQYF. V and J are TRBV28 and TRBJ2-5, with TRBD1 matching 7 bases. The CDR3 length is 14 residues. Looked up from germline, CDR1 is MDHEN and CDR2 is SYDVKM. Germline trimming cut 4 bases from V and 3 bases from J; bases unmatched to any gene: 5. The whole variable domain, remainder taken from reference TRBV28 and TRBJ2-5, is DVKVTQSSRYLVKRTGEKVFLECVQDMDHENMFWYRQDPGLGLRLIYFSYDVKMKEKGDIPEGYSVSREKKERFSLILESASTNQTSMYLCASSSTGWEETQYFGPGTRLLVL.

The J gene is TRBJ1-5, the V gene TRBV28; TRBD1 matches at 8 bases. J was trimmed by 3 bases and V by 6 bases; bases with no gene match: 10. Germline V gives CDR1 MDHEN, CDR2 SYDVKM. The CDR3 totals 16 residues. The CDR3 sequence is CASSSTGEGNNQPQHF. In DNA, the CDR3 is TGTGCCAGCAGCTCGACAGGGGAGGGGAACAATCAGCCCCAGCATTTT.

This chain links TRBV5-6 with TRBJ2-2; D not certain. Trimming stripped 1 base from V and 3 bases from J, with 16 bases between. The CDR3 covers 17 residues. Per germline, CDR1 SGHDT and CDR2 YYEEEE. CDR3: CASSLYQLFLYTGELFF. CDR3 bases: TGTGCCAGCAGCTTGTATCAGCTCTTCCTTTACACCGGGGAGCTGTTTTTT.

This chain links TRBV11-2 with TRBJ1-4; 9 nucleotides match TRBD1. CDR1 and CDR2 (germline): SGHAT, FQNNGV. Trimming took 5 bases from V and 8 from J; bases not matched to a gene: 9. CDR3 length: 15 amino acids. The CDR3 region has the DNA TGTGCCAGCAGCCTCGGGGACAGGGATGAGGAAAAACTGTTTTTT. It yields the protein CASSLGDRDEEKLFF.

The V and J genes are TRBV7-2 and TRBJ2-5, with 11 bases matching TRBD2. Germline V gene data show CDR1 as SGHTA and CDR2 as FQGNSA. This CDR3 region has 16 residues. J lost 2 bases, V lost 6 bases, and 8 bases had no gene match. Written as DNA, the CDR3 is TGTGCCAGCAGTTATACTAGCGGGGGCTTTCAAGAGACCCAGTACTTC. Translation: CASSYTSGGFQETQYF.

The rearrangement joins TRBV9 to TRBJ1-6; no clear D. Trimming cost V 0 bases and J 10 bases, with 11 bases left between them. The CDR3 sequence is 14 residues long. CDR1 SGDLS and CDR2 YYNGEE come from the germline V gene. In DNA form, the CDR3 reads TGTGCCAGCAGCGTAGAGGGCCCCGGATCACCCCTCCACTTT. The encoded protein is CASSVEGPGSPLHF.

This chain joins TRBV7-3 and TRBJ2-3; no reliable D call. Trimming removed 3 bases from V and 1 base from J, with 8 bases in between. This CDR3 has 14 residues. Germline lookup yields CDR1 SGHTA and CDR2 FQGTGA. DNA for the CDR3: TGTGCCAGCAGCTTGAGACAACGCACAGATACGCAGTATTTT. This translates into CASSLRQRTDTQYF. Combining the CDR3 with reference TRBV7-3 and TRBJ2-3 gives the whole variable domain GAGVSQTPSNKVTEKGKYVELRCDPISGHTALYWYRQSLGQGPEFLIYFQGTGAADDSGLPNDRFFAVRPEGSVSTLKIQRTERGDSAVYLCASSLRQRTDTQYFGPGTRLTVL.

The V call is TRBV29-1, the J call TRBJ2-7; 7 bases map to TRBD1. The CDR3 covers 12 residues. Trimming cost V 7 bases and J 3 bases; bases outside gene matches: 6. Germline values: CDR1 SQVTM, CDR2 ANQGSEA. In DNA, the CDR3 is TGCAGCGGGTGGGACAGATACTACGAGCAGTACTTC. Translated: CSGWDRYYEQYF.

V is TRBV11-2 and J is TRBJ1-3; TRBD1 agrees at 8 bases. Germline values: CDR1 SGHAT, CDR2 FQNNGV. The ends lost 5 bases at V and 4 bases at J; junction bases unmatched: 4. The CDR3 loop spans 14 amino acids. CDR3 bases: TGTGCCAGCAGCCAGACAGGGGCAGGAAACACCATATATTTT. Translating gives CASSQTGAGNTIYF. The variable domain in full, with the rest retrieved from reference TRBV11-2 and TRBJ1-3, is EAGVAQSPRYKIIEKRQSVAFWCNPISGHATLYWYQQILGQGPKLLIQFQNNGVVDDSQLPKDRFSAERLKGVDSTLKIQPAKLEDSAVYLCASSQTGAGNTIYFGEGSWLTVV.

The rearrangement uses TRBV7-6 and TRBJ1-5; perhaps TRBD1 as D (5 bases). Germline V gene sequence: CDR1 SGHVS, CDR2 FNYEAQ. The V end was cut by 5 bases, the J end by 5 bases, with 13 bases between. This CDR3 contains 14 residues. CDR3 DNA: TGTGCCAGCAGCCCCGGGGGGTTGCATCAGCCCCAGCATTTT. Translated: CASSPGGLHQPQHF.

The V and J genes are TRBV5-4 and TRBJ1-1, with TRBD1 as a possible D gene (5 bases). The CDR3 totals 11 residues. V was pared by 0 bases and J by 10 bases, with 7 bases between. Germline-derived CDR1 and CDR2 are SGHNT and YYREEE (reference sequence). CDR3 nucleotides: TGTGCCAGCAGCTTGGGGGGCGCAGCTTTCTTT. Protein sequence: CASSLGGAAFF.

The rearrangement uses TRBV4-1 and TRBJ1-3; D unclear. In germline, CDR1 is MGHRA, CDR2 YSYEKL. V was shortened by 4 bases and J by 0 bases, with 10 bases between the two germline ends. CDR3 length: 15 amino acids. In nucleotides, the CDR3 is TGCGCCAGCAGCCGGGTATGGGCCTCTGGAAACACCATATATTTT. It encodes CASSRVWASGNTIYF.

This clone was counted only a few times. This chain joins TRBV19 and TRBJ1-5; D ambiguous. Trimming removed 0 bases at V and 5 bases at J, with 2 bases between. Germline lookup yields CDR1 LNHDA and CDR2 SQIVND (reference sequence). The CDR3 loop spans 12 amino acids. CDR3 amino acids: CASSIEYQPQHF. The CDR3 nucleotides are TGTGCCAGTAGTATAGAGTATCAGCCCCAGCATTTT. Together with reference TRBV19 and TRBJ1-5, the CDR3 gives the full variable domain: DGGITQSPKYLFRKEGQNVTLSCEQNLNHDAMYWYRQDPGQGLRLIYYSQIVNDFQKGDIAEGYSVSREKKESFPLTVTSAQKNPTAFYLCASSIEYQPQHFGDGTRLSIL.

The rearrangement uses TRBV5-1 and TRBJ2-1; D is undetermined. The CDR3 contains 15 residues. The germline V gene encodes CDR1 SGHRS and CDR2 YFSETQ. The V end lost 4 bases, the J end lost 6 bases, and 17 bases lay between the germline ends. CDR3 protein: CASSVPGNEFNEQFF. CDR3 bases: TGCGCCAGCAGCGTACCTGGGAACGAATTCAATGAGCAGTTCTTC.